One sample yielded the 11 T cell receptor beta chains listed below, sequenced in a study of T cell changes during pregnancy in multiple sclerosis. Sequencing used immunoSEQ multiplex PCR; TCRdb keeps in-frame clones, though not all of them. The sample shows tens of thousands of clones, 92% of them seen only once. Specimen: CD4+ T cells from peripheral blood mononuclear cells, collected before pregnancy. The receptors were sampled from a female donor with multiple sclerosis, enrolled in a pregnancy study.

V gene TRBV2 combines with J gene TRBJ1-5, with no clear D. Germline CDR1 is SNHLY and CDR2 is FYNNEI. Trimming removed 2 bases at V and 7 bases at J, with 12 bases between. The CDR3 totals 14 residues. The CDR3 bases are TGTGCCAGCAGTGAATCAGGAGCGGGGCAGCCCCAGCATTTT. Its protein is CASSESGAGQPQHF. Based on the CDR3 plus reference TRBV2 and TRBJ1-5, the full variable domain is EPEVTQTPSHQVTQMGQEVILRCVPISNHLYFYWYRQILGQKVEFLVSFYNNEISEKSEIFDDQFSVERPDGSNFTLKIRSTKLEDSAMYFCASSESGAGQPQHFGDGTRLSIL.

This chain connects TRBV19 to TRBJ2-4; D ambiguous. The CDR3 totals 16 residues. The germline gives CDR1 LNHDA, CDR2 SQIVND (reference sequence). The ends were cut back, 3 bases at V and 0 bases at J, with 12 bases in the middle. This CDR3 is CASSIIGGLAKNIQYF. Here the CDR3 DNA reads TGTGCCAGTAGTATCATCGGTGGGCTAGCCAAAAACATTCAGTACTTC. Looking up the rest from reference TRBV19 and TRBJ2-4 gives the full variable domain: DGGITQSPKYLFRKEGQNVTLSCEQNLNHDAMYWYRQDPGQGLRLIYYSQIVNDFQKGDIAEGYSVSREKKESFPLTVTSAQKNPTAFYLCASSIIGGLAKNIQYFGAGTRLSVL.

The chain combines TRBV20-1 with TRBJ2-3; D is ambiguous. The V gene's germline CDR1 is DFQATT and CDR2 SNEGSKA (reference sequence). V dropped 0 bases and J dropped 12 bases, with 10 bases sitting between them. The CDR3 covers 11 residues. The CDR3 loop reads CSARDWPLQYF. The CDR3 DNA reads TGCAGTGCTAGAGATTGGCCGCTTCAGTATTTT.

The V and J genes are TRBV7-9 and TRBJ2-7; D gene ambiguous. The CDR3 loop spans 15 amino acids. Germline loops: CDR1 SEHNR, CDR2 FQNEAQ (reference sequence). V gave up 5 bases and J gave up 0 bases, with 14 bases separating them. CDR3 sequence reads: CASSPEAISSYEQYF. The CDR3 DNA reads TGTGCCAGCAGCCCCGAGGCGATAAGCTCCTACGAGCAGTACTTC.

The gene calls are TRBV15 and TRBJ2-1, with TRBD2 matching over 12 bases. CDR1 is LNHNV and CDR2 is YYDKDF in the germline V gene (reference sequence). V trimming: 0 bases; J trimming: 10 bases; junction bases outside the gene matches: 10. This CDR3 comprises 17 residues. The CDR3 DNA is TGTGCCACCAGCAGAGATCTCCTAGCGGGAGGGTTCGAGGAGCAGTTCTTC. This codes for CATSRDLLAGGFEEQFF.

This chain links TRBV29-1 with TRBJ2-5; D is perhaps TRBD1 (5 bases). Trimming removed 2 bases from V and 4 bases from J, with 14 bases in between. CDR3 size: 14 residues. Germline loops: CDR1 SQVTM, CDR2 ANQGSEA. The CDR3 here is CSVERGGFGETQYF. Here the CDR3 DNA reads TGCAGCGTTGAAAGGGGTGGATTTGGAGAGACCCAGTACTTC.

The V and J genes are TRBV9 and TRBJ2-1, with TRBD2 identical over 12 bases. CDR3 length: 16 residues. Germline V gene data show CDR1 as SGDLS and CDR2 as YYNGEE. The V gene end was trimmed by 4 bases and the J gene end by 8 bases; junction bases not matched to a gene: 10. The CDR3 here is CASSFASGRAGYEQFF. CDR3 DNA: TGTGCCAGCAGCTTTGCTAGCGGGAGGGCCGGTTATGAGCAGTTCTTC.

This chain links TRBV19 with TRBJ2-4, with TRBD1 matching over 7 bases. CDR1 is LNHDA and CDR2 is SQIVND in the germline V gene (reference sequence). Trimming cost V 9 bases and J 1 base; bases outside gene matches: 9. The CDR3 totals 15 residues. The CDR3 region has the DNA TGTGCCAGCAGCCGACAGGGTAACGCCAAAAACATTCAGTACTTC. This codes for CASSRQGNAKNIQYF.

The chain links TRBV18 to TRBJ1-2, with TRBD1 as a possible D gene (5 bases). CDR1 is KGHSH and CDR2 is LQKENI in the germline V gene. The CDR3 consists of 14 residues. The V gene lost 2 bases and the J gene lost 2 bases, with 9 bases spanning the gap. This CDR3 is CASSPSSGNYGYTF. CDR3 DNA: TGTGCCAGCTCACCATCGTCAGGGAACTATGGCTACACCTTC.

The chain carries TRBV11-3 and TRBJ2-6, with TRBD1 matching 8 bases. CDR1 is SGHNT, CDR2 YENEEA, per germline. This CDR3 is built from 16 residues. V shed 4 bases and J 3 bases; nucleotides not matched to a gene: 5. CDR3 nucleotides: TGTGCCAGCAGCTCCGGACAGGGCAGTGGGGCCAACGTCCTGACTTTC. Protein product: CASSSGQGSGANVLTF.

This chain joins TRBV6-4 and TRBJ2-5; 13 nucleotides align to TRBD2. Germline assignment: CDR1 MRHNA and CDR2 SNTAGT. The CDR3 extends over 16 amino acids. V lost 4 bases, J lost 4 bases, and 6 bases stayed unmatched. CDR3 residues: CASSGLAGGRGETQYF. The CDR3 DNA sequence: TGTGCCAGCAGTGGACTAGCGGGAGGCCGAGGAGAGACCCAGTACTTC.